The clone carrying this TCR beta chain was seen only a few times. Its antigen is unidentified. This specimen belongs to a study of vaccination and CD4 T cells after COVID-19. Across the study: At a median around 100 days (range 35 to 161) after diagnosis, post-COVID samples were drawn.

The germline V and J ends were trimmed by 6 bases and 4 bases, with 15 bases remaining between them. The CDR3 contains 14 residues. The V gene's germline CDR1 is WNHNN and CDR2 SYGVQD (reference sequence). The study sequenced cultured CD4+ T cell DNA using the Oncomine TCR Beta short-read assay. TCRdb re-derived calls from the PCR reads in MiXCR, one entry per CDR3 protein. The sample carries approximately 7,900 distinct CDR3 sequences, roughly 19% recorded once. Regarding treatment: approximately 10-day PBMC culture with coronavirus spike peptide pools or control peptides (ViraFEST assay). This chain uses TRBV10-1 with TRBJ1-2, with D possibly TRBD1 on 5 matching bases. Specimen: CD4+ T cells from blood, cultured in vitro, collected after SARS-CoV-2 vaccination. The TCR comes from a human donor who had recovered from COVID-19. The DNA for the CDR3 is TGCGCCAGCAGCCCCGGGACGGCCCGCTATGGCTACACCTTC. Translation: CASSPGTARYGYTF.